The 17 T cell receptor beta chains listed next were all sequenced from one sample in a study of blood T cell repertoires in COVID-19. TCRdb's table, derived via immunoSEQ multiplex PCR, lists solely in-frame clones and lacks some. Seen here are some 70,000 clones, approximately 88% observed once, and the top ten hold more than 2%. Sequenced material: peripheral blood. The receptors here all came from a human donor in a cohort sampled during active COVID-19.

This chain connects TRBV9 to TRBJ2-1; TRBD1 might be the D (5 bases). CDR3 size: 15 residues. Per germline, CDR1 SGDLS and CDR2 YYNGEE. V dropped 1 base and J dropped 5 bases, with 13 bases sitting between them. As DNA, the CDR3 is TGTGCCAGCAGCGTAATCGGCAGGGTGAACAATGAGCAGTTCTTC. It yields the protein CASSVIGRVNNEQFF.

This clone was recorded only once. The CDR3 here is CASSLGTGVSTDTQYF. The DNA for the CDR3 is TGTGCCAGCAGCCTGGGGACAGGAGTTAGCACAGATACGCAGTATTTT. The chain joins TRBV7-3 to TRBJ2-3; 8 positions agree with TRBD1. Per the germline V gene, CDR1 is SGHTA and CDR2 is FQGTGA. The CDR3 loop spans 16 amino acids. The V gene end was trimmed by 5 bases and the J gene end by 0 bases; junction bases not matched to a gene: 7.

In DNA form, the CDR3 reads TGTGCCTGGGAAATTCCCGGGACAAGAGGGAACACTGAAGCTTTCTTT. It yields the protein CAWEIPGTRGNTEAFF. The chain employs TRBV30 and TRBJ1-1, with D possibly being TRBD1 (6 bases). CDR1 is GTSNPN, CDR2 SVGIG, per germline (reference sequence). The CDR3 runs 16 residues. The ends were cut back, 5 bases at V and 1 base at J, with 20 bases in the middle.

The rearrangement links TRBV2 to TRBJ1-1; D unclear. Looked up from germline, CDR1 is SNHLY and CDR2 is FYNNEI. This CDR3 has 12 residues. The V and J ends lost 7 bases and 7 bases respectively, with 13 bases between them. The CDR3 region is CASNRGRNEAFF. The CDR3 coding sequence is TGTGCCAGCAATCGGGGAAGGAATGAAGCTTTCTTT.

The chain has TRBV9 and TRBJ2-2; D is perhaps TRBD2 (5 bases). CDR3 size: 14 residues. Germline V gene data show CDR1 as SGDLS and CDR2 as YYNGEE. Trimming left V 2 bases short and J 6 bases short, with 11 bases between. CDR3 sequence (DNA): TGTGCCAGCAGCGTGGCAACGGGGTCCGGGGAGCTGTTTTTT. Encoded protein: CASSVATGSGELFF.

This rearrangement joins TRBV18 to TRBJ2-3; tentative D call: TRBD1 (6 bases). The CDR3 sequence is 16 residues long. Trimming removed 0 bases at V and 7 bases at J, with 17 bases between. Per the germline V gene, CDR1 is KGHSH and CDR2 is LQKENI. The CDR3 sequence is CASSPPQGPATNTQYF. The DNA for the CDR3 is TGTGCCAGCTCACCACCCCAGGGGCCAGCGACAAATACGCAGTATTTT.

V and J are TRBV6-4 and TRBJ1-1; 9 bases line up with TRBD1. Unmatched junction bases numbered 11, after V lost 5 bases and J lost 4 bases. CDR3 length: 16 amino acids. CDR1 and CDR2 from the germline V gene are MRHNA and SNTAGT. The CDR3, as DNA: TGTGCCAGCAGTCCCACCCGGGACAGGGTGACCACTGAAGCTTTCTTT. Amino acids: CASSPTRDRVTTEAFF.

The rearrangement links TRBV5-5 to TRBJ2-2; 11 bases align to TRBD2. This CDR3 contains 16 residues. Germline values: CDR1 SGHKS, CDR2 YYEKEE (reference sequence). Germline trimming cut 4 bases from V and 5 bases from J; bases unmatched to any gene: 7. The CDR3: CASSIRLAGRTGELFF. DNA for the CDR3: TGTGCCAGCAGCATAAGACTAGCGGGGCGAACCGGGGAGCTGTTTTTT.

This clone was counted between two and nine times. The V call is TRBV5-4, the J call TRBJ1-6; D is undetermined. Germline CDR1 SGHNT, CDR2 YYREEE (reference sequence). CDR3 length: 15 amino acids. V lost 0 bases to trimming and J lost 3 bases, with 7 bases between them. Written as DNA, the CDR3 is TGTGCCAGCAGCTTGGGATACAACTATAATTCACCCCTCCACTTT. This translates into CASSLGYNYNSPLHF.

CDR3 residues: CAIRPTGTGTGELFF. CDR3 DNA: TGTGCCATCAGACCCACCGGGACAGGGACCGGGGAGCTGTTTTTT. The chain combines TRBV10-3 with TRBJ2-2; 9 nucleotides match TRBD1. This CDR3 comprises 15 residues. Trimming cost V 6 bases and J 5 bases; bases outside gene matches: 7. Germline loops: CDR1 ENHRY, CDR2 SYGVKD.

The genes are TRBV5-5 and TRBJ2-3; 9 bases map to TRBD2. The V gene end was trimmed by 1 base and the J gene end by 2 bases; junction bases not matched to a gene: 2. Per germline, CDR1 SGHKS and CDR2 YYEKEE (reference sequence). The length of the CDR3 is 15 residues. Written as DNA, the CDR3 is TGTGCCAGCAGCTTGCTAGCGGGGTACACAGATACGCAGTATTTT. Protein: CASSLLAGYTDTQYF.

In its sample, this clone was seen once. This sequence joins TRBV3-1 (or the pseudogene TRBV3-2) and TRBJ2-1; D possibly corresponds to TRBD1 (6 bases). The CDR3 is 12 residues long. V shed 4 bases and J shed 9 bases, with 10 bases lying between them. Looked up from germline, CDR1 is LGHDT and CDR2 is YNNKEL (reference sequence). CDR3 DNA sequence: TGTGCCAGCAGCCCCTCAGGGGTTGAGCAGTTCTTC. Its translation is CASSPSGVEQFF.

The J gene is TRBJ2-1, the V gene TRBV19; perhaps TRBD2 as D (5 bases). Between the trimmed V and J ends, which lost 7 bases and 0 bases, there was a span of 13 bases. Per germline, CDR1 LNHDA and CDR2 SQIVND (reference sequence). The CDR3 covers 15 residues. This chain's CDR3 is CASNRAVSSYNEQFF. DNA for the CDR3: TGTGCCAGTAACCGAGCGGTGAGCTCCTACAATGAGCAGTTCTTC.

In regard to this clone: This CDR3 is also generated by other DNA sequences in the sample. V is TRBV18 and J is TRBJ1-2; TRBD1 matches 8 bases. This CDR3 is built from 13 residues. Per the germline V gene, CDR1 is KGHSH and CDR2 is LQKENI. V dropped 3 bases and J dropped 8; count of bases not matched to a gene: 5. CDR3 loop: CASSPARGRGYTF. CDR3 DNA sequence: TGTGCCAGCTCACCCGCCAGGGGGCGGGGCTACACCTTC.

The chain combines TRBV4-3 with TRBJ2-1; D not certain. This CDR3 spans 15 amino acids. The germline V and J ends were trimmed by 0 bases and 3 bases, with 9 bases remaining between them. CDR1 and CDR2 (germline): LGHNA, YSLEER. The CDR3 DNA reads TGCGCCAGCAGCCAAGATGTTTCCTTCTACAATGAGCAGTTCTTC. This translates into CASSQDVSFYNEQFF.

This clone was observed a single time. The V and J genes are TRBV7-8 and TRBJ2-7, with TRBD2 identical over 12 bases. Per the germline V gene, CDR1 is SGHVS and CDR2 is FQNEAQ. V shed 1 base, J shed 2 bases, and the junction held 6 bases outside the gene matches. This CDR3 has 17 amino acids. CDR3 nucleotide sequence: TGTGCCAGCAGCTTAGGGAACCTAGCGGGGGGGACCTACGAGCAGTACTTC. It yields the protein CASSLGNLAGGTYEQYF.

The chain links TRBV4-3 to TRBJ2-3; 7 nucleotides agree with TRBD2. The germline V gene has CDR1 LGHNA and CDR2 YSLEER. Trimming took 0 bases from V and 2 from J; bases not matched to a gene: 8. CDR3 size: 17 residues. CDR3: CASSQEGASGYTDTQYF. The DNA for the CDR3 is TGCGCCAGCAGCCAAGAAGGGGCTAGCGGTTACACAGATACGCAGTATTTT.